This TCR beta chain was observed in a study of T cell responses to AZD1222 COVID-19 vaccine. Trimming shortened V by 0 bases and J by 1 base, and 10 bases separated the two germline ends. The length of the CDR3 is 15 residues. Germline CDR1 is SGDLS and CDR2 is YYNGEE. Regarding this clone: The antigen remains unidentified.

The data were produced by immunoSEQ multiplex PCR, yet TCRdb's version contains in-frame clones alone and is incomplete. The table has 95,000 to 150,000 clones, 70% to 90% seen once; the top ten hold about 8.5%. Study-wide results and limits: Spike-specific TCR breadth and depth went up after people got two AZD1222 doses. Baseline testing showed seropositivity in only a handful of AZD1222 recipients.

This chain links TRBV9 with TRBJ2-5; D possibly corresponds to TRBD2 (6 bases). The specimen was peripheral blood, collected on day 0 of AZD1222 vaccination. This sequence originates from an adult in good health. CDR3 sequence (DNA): TGTGCCAGCAGCGTAGGGGGGGATCCCCAAGAGACCCAGTACTTC. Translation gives CASSVGGDPQETQYF.